The source of this TCR beta chain is a study of blood T cell repertoires in COVID-19. Study overall: The samples span acute and convalescent COVID-19 from the United States, Italy and Spain. T cells, B-cell-depleted T cells, or PBMCs supplied cDNA or gDNA.

Study processing details: The authors estimated nucleated cell counts from reference gene primer amplification. Measured with immunoSEQ multiplex PCR; TCRdb has only the in-frame clones, and not every one. V, J and clone size are taken as reported in that table, and D and trimming were inferred from the DNA itself. The sample shows 200,000 to 250,000 clones, around 89% of them seen only once. Source material: peripheral blood. The sequence came from a man between 65 and 85 years old with acute or convalescent COVID-19.

Here the CDR3 DNA reads TGTGCCAGCAGCTTAGGTCTGAGGAGAAGGGGAGATACGCAGTATTTT. Translated, it gives CASSLGLRRRGDTQYF. This chain links TRBV5-5 with TRBJ2-3, with D perhaps matching TRBD1 (5 bases). V was pared by 2 bases and J by 5 bases, with 18 bases between. Germline loops: CDR1 SGHKS, CDR2 YYEKEE (reference sequence). There are 16 residues in the CDR3.